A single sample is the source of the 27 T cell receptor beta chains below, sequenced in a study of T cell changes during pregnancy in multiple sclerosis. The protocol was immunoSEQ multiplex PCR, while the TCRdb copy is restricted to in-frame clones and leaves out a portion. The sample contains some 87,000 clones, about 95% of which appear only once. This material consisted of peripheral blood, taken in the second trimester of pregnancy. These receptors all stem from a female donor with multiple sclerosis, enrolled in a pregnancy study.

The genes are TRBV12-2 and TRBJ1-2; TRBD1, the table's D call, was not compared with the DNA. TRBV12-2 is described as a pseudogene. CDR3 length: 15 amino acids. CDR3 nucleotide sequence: TGTGCAAGTCGCTTAGGCCCCACAGGGAACTATGGCTACACCTTC. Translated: CASRLGPTGNYGYTF.

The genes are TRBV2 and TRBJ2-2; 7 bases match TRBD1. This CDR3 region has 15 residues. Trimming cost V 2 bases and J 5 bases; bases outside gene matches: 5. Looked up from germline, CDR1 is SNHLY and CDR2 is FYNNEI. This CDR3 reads CASSERRQGTGELFF. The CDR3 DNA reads TGTGCCAGCAGTGAAAGGAGACAGGGAACCGGGGAGCTGTTTTTT.

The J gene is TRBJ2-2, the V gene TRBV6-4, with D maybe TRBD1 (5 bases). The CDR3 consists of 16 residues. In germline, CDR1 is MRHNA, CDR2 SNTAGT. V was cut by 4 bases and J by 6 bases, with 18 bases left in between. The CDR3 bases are TGTGCCAGCAGTGCAAATCTAGGAGACAGTTCCGGGGAGCTGTTTTTT. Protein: CASSANLGDSSGELFF.

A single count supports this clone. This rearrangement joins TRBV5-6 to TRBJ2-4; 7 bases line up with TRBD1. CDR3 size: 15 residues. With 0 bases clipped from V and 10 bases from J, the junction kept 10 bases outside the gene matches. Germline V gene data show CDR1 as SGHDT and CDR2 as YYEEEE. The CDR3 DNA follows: TGTGCCAGCAGCTTGGCCCAGACAGGGATCAAGATTCAGTACTTC. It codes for CASSLAQTGIKIQYF.

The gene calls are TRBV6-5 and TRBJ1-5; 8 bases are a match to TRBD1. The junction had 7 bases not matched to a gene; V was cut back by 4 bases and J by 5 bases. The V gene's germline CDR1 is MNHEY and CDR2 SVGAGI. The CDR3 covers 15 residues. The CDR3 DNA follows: TGTGCCAGCAGTTGGACAGGGAGTCCCCATCAGCCCCAGCATTTT. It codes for CASSWTGSPHQPQHF.

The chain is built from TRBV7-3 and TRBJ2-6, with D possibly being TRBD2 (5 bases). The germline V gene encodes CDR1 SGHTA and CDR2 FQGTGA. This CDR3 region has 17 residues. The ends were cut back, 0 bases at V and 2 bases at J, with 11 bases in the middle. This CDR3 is CASSLTPGSAGANVLTF. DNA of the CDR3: TGTGCCAGCAGCTTAACGCCGGGGAGCGCTGGGGCCAACGTCCTGACTTTC.

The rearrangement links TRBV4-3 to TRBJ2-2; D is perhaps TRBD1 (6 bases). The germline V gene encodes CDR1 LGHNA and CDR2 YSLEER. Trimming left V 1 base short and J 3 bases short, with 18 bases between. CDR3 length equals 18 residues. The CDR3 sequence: CASSQGVWRQAYTGELFF. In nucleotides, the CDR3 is TGCGCCAGCAGCCAAGGGGTATGGAGACAGGCGTACACCGGGGAGCTGTTTTTT.

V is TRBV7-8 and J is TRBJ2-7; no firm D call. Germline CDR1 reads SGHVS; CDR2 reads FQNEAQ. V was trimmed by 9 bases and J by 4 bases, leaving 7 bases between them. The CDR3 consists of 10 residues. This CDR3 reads CASGEYEQYF. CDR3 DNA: TGTGCCAGTGGAGAATACGAGCAGTACTTC.

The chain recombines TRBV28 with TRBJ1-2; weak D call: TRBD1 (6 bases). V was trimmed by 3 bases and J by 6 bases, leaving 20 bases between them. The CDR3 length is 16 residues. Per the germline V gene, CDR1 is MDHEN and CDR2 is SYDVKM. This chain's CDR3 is CASSLSRGGGANGYTF. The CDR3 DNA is TGTGCCAGCAGTTTGTCGAGAGGGGGGGGCGCCAATGGCTACACCTTC.

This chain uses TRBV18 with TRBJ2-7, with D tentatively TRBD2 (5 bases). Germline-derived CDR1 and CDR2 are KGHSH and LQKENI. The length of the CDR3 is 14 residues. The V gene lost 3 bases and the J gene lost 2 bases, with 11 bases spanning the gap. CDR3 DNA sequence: TGTGCCAGCTCACCTGTACTAGGTGCCTACGAGCAGTACTTC. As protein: CASSPVLGAYEQYF.

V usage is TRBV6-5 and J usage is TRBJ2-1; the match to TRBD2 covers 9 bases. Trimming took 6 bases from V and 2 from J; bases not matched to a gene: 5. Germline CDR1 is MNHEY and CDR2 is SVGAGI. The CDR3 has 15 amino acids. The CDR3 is CASRREGLPYNEQFF. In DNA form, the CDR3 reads TGTGCCAGCAGGCGGGAGGGCCTTCCCTACAATGAGCAGTTCTTC.

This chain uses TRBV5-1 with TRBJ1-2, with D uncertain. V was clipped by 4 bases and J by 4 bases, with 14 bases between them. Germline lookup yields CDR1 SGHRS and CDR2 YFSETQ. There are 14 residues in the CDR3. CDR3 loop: CASSEAETVYGYTF. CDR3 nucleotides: TGCGCCAGCAGCGAGGCAGAGACGGTCTATGGCTACACCTTC.

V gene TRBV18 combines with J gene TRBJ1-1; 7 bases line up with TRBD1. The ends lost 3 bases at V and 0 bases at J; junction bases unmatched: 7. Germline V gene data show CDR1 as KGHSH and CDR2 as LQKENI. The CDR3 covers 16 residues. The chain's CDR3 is CASSPRQGTMNTEAFF. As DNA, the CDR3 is TGTGCCAGCTCACCCCGACAGGGAACCATGAACACTGAAGCTTTCTTT.

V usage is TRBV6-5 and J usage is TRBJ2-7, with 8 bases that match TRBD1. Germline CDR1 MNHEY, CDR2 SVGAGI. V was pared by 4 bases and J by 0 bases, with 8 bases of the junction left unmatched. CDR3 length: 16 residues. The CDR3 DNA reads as TGTGCCAGCAGTTCCCCTTGGGACAGGAGCTCCTACGAGCAGTACTTC. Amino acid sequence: CASSSPWDRSSYEQYF.

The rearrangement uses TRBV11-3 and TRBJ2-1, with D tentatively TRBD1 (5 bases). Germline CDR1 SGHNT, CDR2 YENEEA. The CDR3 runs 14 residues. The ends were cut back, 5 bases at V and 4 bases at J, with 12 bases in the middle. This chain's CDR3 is CASSPTDRYNEQFF. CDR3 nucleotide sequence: TGTGCCAGCAGCCCGACCGACAGATACAATGAGCAGTTCTTC.

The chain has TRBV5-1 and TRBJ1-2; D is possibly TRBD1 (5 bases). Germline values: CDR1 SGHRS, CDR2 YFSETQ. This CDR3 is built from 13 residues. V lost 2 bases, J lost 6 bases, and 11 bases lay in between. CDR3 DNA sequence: TGCGCCAGCAGCTTCCCTTCAGGGAATGGCTACACCTTC. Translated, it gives CASSFPSGNGYTF.

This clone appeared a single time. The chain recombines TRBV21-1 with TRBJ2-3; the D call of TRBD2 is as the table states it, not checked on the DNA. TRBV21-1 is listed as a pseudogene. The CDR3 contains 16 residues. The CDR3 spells CASSKAPGGPTDTQYF. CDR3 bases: TGTGCCAGCAGCAAAGCGCCGGGAGGGCCCACAGATACGCAGTATTTT.

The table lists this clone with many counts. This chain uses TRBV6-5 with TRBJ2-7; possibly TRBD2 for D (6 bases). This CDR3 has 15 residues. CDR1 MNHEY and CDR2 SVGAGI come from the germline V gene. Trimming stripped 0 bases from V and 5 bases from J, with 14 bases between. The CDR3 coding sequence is TGTGCCAGCAGTTACTCCCAGGGAGGATTTGACGAGCAGTACTTC. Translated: CASSYSQGGFDEQYF.

CDR3 sequence: CASRAGGTGNTIYF. The CDR3 DNA follows: TGTGCCAGCAGGGCGGGTGGGACAGGAAACACCATATATTTT. The V gene is TRBV5-4, the J gene TRBJ1-3; perhaps TRBD1 as D (6 bases). CDR1 and CDR2 from the germline V gene are SGHNT and YYREEE (reference sequence). This CDR3 is built from 14 residues. V was trimmed by 5 bases and J by 4 bases, leaving 13 bases between them.

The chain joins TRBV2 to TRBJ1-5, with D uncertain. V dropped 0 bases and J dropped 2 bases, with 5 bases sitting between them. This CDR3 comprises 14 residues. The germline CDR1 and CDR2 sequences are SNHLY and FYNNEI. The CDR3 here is CASSEAYGNQPQHF. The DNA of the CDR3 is TGTGCCAGCAGTGAAGCCTACGGCAATCAGCCCCAGCATTTT.

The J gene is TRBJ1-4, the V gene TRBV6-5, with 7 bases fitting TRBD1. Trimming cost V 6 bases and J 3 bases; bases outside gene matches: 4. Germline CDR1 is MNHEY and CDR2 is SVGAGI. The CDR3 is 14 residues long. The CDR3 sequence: CASRWTGSNEKLFF. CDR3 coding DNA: TGTGCCAGCAGATGGACAGGCTCTAATGAAAAACTGTTTTTT.

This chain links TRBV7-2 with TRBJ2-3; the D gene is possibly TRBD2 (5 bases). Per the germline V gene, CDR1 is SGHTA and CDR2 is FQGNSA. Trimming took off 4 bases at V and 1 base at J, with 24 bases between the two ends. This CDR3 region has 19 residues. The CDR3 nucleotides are TGTGCCAGCAGCTCCCTCCCCCGAGCGGTGACCTTTGGCACAGATACGCAGTATTTT. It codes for CASSSLPRAVTFGTDTQYF. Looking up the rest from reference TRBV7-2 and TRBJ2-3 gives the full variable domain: GAGVSQSPSNKVTEKGKDVELRCDPISGHTALYWYRQSLGQGLEFLIYFQGNSAPDKSGLPSDRFSAERTGGSVSTLTIQRTQQEDSAVYLCASSSLPRAVTFGTDTQYFGPGTRLTVL.

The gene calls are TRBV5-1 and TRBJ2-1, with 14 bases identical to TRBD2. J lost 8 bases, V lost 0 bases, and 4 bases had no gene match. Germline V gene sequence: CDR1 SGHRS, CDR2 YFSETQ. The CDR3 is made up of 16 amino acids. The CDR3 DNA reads TGCGCCAGCAGCTTGGGCCGGGGACTAGCGGGAGATGAGCAGTTCTTC. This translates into CASSLGRGLAGDEQFF.

The CDR3: CASRKLAGAGSEQYF. CDR3 nucleotide sequence: TGTGCCAGCAGGAAACTAGCGGGAGCCGGGTCCGAGCAGTACTTC. This chain joins TRBV27 and TRBJ2-7; 11 bases align to TRBD2. Per germline, CDR1 MNHEY and CDR2 SMNVEV (reference sequence). This CDR3 region has 15 residues. The V and J ends lost 6 bases and 6 bases, in that order; junction bases with no gene match: 10.

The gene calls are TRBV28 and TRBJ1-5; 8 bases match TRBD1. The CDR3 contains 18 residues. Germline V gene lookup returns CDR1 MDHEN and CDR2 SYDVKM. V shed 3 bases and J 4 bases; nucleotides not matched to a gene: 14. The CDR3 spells CASSFNPSRDRLNQPQHF. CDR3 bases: TGTGCCAGCAGTTTTAACCCGAGCCGGGACAGGCTAAATCAGCCCCAGCATTTT. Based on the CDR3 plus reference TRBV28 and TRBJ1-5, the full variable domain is DVKVTQSSRYLVKRTGEKVFLECVQDMDHENMFWYRQDPGLGLRLIYFSYDVKMKEKGDIPEGYSVSREKKERFSLILESASTNQTSMYLCASSFNPSRDRLNQPQHFGDGTRLSIL.

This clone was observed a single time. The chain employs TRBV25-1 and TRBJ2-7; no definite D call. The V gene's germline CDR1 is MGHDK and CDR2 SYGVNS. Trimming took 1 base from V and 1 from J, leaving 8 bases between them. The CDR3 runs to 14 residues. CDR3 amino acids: CASSELATSYEQYF. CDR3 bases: TGTGCCAGCAGTGAATTAGCCACTTCCTACGAGCAGTACTTC.

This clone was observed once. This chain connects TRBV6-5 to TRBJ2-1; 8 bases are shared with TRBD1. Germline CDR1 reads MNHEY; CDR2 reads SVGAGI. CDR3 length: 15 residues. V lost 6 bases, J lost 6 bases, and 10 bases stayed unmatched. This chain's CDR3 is CASSPFRTGLNEQFF. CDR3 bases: TGTGCCAGCAGCCCCTTTAGGACAGGGCTCAATGAGCAGTTCTTC.